The following is a T cell receptor beta chain sequence with its context. These data belong to a study of blood T cell repertoires in COVID-19. Study context: Specimens from acute and convalescent COVID-19 originated in the United States, Italy and Spain. Sources were T cells, B-cell-depleted T cells, or PBMCs; the material itself was cDNA or gDNA.

Per the original methods: Amplification with reference gene primers provided the estimates of nucleated cell counts. Clones were read by immunoSEQ multiplex PCR, and TCRdb kept only the in-frame ones, dropping some. That table is the source of V, J and clone size, and D and trimming were worked out from the DNA. The data contain 450,000 to 500,000 clones, approximately 85% of them singletons. The ends lost 3 bases at V and 3 bases at J; junction bases unmatched: 4. There are 16 residues in the CDR3. CDR1 SGHAT and CDR2 FQDESV come from the germline V gene (reference sequence). The TCR comes from a human donor in a cohort sampled during active COVID-19. The chain links TRBV11-1 to TRBJ2-2; 10 bases fit TRBD1. The material sequenced was peripheral blood. The CDR3 is CASSFRDRGDTGELFF. In DNA, the CDR3 is TGTGCCAGCAGCTTCCGGGACAGGGGTGACACCGGGGAGCTGTTTTTT.